What follows is one T cell receptor (beta chain) and its context. The antigen this receptor binds is unknown. No clone much larger than this one lies a single base away; base qualities are absent. Participants in the prospective study were enrolled through a virtual design, were aged roughly 18 to 100 years, and lived in 24 United States geographic areas. Cohort assignment in the prospective study relied on participant-reported clinical history from a screening survey and a study questionnaire. ImmuneRACE Cohort 3 recovered participants were defined by two consecutive negative NP/OP PCR tests, healthcare professional clearance, or symptom resolution. Each participant in the prospective study had whole blood, serum and a nasopharyngeal or oropharyngeal swab collected by mobile phlebotomists. Prospective study participants could optionally give additional blood draws and questionnaires over an approximately two-month period. Prospective study blood samples were shipped either frozen or at room temperature before DNA extraction.

The entry originates in a study of blood T cell repertoires in COVID-19 (dated by TCRdb to the early 2020s). Regarding the complete study: The collaborator samples originated in the United States, Italy and Spain and spanned the acute and convalescent phases of COVID-19. The material from the prospective study consisted of cDNA or gDNA derived from T cells, B-cell-depleted T cells, or PBMCs. Deeply sampled blood TCRbeta repertoires from subjects exposed to, actively infected with, or recovered from COVID-19 were included in the dataset. The repertoires were released in a freely available public database intended as a resource for research on the immune response to SARS-CoV-2. The samples were drawn from the first 160 participants of the ongoing ImmuneRACE study and from over 950 subjects provided by 6 global collaborators. Nearly every sample came with metadata listing a de-identified subject ID, COVID-19 status, age in years and sex. HLA class I and class II types, where available, came from metadata supplied by the sample provider rather than from assay-based typing. The research as a whole found: The amount of clinical and demographic metadata varied by source and participant and was provided uncurated.

The V and J ends are trimmed by 2 bases and 3 bases, leaving 12 bases between them. Reading the germline V gene gives CDR1 SGHDT and CDR2 YYEEEE. Its CDR3 holds 14 amino acids, cysteine through phenylalanine. Left in the record is the CDR3 DNA by itself, 42 bases read in frame from the first base. TCRbeta CDR3 regions were amplified from genomic DNA by means of the immunoSEQ Assay, a bias-controlled multiplex PCR. For the original study's pipeline: The number of nucleated cells in each sample was estimated by amplification of reference gene primers within the assay. To quantify the absolute abundance of each unique TCRbeta CDR3 rearrangement, sequence reads were collapsed and filtered. For each sample, productive Simpson clonality was calculated as the square root of Simpson's diversity index over productive rearrangements. Sourced from immuneACCESS, this table was stored by TCRdb with only in-frame sequences that have V and J called. A share of the clones is absent; for the studies checked, an unresolved V gene accounts for under half, and the remainder has no known explanation. The D gene and trimming were derived from the DNA, and the V and J assignments and clone size from that table. Recorded for this sample are roughly 180,000 clones; roughly 83% of them occurred a single time. About 9.7% of the sample is taken by the ten largest.

Sequencing input: PBMCs or T cells enriched from blood (not recorded which). The receptor chain draws on TRBV5-6 and TRBJ2-7; a weak D assignment points to TRBD2 (6 bases agree). The clonotype was recovered from a woman between 25 and 40 years old who had recovered from COVID-19. The CDR3 has the sequence CASSLGGKNYEQYF. The DNA sequence reads TGTGCCAGCAGCTTAGGCGGGAAGAACTACGAGCAGTACTTC.